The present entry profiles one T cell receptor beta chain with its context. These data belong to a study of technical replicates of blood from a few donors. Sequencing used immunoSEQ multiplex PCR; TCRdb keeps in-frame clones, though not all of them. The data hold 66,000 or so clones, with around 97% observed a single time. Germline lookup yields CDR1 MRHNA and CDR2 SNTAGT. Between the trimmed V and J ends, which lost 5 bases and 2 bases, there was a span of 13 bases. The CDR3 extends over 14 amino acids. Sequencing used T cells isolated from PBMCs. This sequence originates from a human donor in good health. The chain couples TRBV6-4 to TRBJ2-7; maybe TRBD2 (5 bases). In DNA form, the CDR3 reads TGTGCCAGCAGTCAAGACTACCCTCCCTACGAGCAGTACTTC. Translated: CASSQDYPPYEQYF.